This T cell receptor beta chain appears in the sequencing data of a study of regulatory T cells in long-lasting Graves disease. The study, taken as a whole, reports: Patients with persistent disease showed a bias toward TRBV28, TRBJ1-2 and TRBJ2-5. No thyroid tissue was studied; the work used peripheral blood only.

Per germline, CDR1 GTSNPN and CDR2 SVGIG (reference sequence). Trimming removed 2 bases from V and 6 bases from J; junction bases left unmatched: 6. The CDR3 runs 14 residues. A few counts support this clonotype. What it binds is not known. TCR beta libraries were built with iRepertoire HTBI primers and Arm-PCR of CDR3 regions. Each CDR3 protein gets one entry after TCRdb re-called the multiplex PCR reads with MiXCR. The data show 680,000 or so distinct CDR3 sequences, with less than 20% seen just once and approximately 20% held by the top ten. Time point noted: newly diagnosed GD, antithyroid drugs for less than 3 months. There was RNA extracted from PBMCs, and the TCR library was made from it. This sample also belongs to another study, concerning T cells in Graves' hyperthyroidism and ophthalmopathy. That source reports: Clonotypes that were expanded in thyroid above 0.001 mostly appeared in blood too.

This sequence was found in a woman in her thirties with Graves disease. The chain combines TRBV30 with TRBJ2-1, with 8 bases matching TRBD2. The sample consisted of peripheral blood mononuclear cells (PBMCs), taken at new diagnosis, from a patient treated with antithyroid drugs. CDR3 loop: CAWSLGLVSNEQFF. CDR3 in DNA: TGTGCCTGGAGTTTGGGACTAGTTTCCAATGAGCAGTTCTTC. Looking up the rest from reference TRBV30 and TRBJ2-1 gives the full variable domain: SQTIHQWPATLVQPVGSPLSLECTVEGTSNPNLYWYRQAAGRGLQLLFYSVGIGQISSEVPQNLSASRPQDRQFILSSKKLLLSDSGFYLCAWSLGLVSNEQFFGPGTRLTVL.